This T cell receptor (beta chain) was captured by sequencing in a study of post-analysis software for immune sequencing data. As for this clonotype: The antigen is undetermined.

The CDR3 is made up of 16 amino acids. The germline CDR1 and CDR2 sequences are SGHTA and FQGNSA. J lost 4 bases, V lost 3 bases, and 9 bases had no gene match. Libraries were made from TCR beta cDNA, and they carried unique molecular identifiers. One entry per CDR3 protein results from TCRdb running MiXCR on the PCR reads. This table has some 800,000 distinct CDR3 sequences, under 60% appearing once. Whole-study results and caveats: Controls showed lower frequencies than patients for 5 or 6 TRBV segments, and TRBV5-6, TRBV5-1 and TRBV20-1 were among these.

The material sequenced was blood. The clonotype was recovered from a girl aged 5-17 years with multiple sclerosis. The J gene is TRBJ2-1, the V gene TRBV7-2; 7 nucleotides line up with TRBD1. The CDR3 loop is CASSLSSGQQYNEQFF. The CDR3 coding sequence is TGTGCCAGCAGCTTGAGCTCGGGACAGCAGTACAATGAGCAGTTCTTC.